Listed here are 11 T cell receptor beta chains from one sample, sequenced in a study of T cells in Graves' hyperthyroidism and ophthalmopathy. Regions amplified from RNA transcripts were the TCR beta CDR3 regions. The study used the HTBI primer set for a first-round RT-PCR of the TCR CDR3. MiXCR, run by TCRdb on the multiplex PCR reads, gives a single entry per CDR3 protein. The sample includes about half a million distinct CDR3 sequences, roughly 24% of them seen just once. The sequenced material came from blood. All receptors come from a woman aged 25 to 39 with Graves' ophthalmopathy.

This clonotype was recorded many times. The CDR3 region is CAWTGGASGNEQYF. CDR3 nucleotides: TGTGCCTGGACGGGGGGAGCTTCGGGGAACGAGCAGTACTTC. This chain connects TRBV30 to TRBJ2-7, with 7 bases that match TRBD2. Germline CDR1 is GTSNPN and CDR2 is SVGIG (reference sequence). With 4 bases clipped from V and 5 bases from J, the junction kept 11 bases outside the gene matches. The CDR3 length is 14 residues.

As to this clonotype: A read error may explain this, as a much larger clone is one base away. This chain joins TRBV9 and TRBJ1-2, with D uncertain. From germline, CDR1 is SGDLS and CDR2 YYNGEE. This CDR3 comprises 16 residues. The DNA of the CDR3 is TGTGCCAGCTGCGTAGAGGCCCACGACCGGCTTTATGGCTACACCTTC. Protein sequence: CASCVEAHDRLYGYTF.

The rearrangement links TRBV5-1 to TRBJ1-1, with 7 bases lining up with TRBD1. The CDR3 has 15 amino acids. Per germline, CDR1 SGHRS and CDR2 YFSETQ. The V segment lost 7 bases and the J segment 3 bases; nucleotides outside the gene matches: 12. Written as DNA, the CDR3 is TGCGCCAGCGGGGGCGGAGGGGGCGACGACACTGAAGCTTTCTTT. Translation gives CASGGGGGDDTEAFF.

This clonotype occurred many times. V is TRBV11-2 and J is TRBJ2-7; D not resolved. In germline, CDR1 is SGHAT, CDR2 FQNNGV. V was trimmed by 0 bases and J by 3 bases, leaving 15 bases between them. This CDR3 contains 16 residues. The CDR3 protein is CASSLESSDTYYEQYF. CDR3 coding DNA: TGTGCCAGCAGCTTAGAAAGCAGTGATACTTACTACGAGCAGTACTTC.

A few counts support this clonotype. The CDR3 region has the DNA TGTGCCAGCGGGTGGAACAGGGCGGTTAAGTACTTC. Its translation is CASGWNRAVKYF. The chain uses TRBV6-1 and TRBJ2-4; D might be TRBD1 (6 bases). Trimming left V 8 bases short and J 14 bases short, with 19 bases between. The germline V gene encodes CDR1 MNHNS and CDR2 SASEGT. There are 12 residues in the CDR3.

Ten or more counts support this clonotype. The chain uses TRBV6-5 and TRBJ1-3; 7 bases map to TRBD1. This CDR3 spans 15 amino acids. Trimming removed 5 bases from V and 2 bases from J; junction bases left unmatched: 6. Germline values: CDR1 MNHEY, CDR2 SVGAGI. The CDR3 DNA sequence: TGTGCCAGCAGTCTACAAACAGGGGCTGGAAACACCATATATTTT. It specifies CASSLQTGAGNTIYF.

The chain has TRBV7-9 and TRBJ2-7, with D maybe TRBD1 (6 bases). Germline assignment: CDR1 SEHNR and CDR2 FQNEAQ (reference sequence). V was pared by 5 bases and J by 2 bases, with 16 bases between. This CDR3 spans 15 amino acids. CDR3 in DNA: TGTGCCAGCAGCCGTGTGGGGGCAGGGGCCTACGAGCAGTACTTC. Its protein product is CASSRVGAGAYEQYF.

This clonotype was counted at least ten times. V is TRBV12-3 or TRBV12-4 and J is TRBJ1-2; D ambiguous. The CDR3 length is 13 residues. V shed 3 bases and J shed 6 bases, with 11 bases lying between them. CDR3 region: CASSFPGYDGYTF. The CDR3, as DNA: TGTGCCAGCAGTTTCCCAGGTTACGATGGCTACACCTTC.

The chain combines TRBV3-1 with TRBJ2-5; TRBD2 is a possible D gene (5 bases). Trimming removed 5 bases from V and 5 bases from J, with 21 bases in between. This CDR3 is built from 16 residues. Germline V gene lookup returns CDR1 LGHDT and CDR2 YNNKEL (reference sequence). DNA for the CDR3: TGTGCCAGCAGCTTCGGCGGACGGGGTATGGGGGAGACCCAGTACTTC. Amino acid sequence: CASSFGGRGMGETQYF.

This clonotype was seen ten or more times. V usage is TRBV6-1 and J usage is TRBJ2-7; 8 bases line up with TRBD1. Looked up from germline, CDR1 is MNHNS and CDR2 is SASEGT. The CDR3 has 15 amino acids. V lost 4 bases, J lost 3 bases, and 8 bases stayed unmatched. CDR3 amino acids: CASSGNAGTGYEQYF. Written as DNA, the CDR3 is TGTGCCAGCAGTGGAAACGCCGGGACAGGCTACGAGCAGTACTTC.

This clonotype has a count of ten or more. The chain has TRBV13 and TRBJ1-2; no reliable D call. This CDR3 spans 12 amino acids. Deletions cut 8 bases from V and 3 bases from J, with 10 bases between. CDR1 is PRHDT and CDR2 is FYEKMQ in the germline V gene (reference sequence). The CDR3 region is CASAPGDYGYTF. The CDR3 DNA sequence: TGTGCCAGCGCCCCTGGGGACTATGGCTACACCTTC.